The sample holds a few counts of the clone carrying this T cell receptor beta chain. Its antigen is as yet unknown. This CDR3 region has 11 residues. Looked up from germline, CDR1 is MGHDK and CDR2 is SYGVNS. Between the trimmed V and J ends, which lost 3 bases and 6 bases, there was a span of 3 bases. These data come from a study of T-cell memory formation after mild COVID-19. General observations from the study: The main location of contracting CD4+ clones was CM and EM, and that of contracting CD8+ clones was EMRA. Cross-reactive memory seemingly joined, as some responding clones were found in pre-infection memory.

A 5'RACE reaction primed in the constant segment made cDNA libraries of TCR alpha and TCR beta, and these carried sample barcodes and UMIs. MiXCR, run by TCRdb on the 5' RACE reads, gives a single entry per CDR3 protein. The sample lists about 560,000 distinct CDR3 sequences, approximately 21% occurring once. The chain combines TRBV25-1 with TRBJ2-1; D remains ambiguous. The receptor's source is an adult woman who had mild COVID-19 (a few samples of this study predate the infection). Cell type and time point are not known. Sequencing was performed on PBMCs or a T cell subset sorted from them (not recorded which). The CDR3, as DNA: TGTGCCAGCAGTGAGTCCAATGAGCAGTTCTTC. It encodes CASSESNEQFF.